This record concerns one TCR beta chain sequence. The antigen remains unidentified. There were 3500 ng of total RNA used for each TCR library. Template switching appended UMIs that held a 6-nucleotide sample barcode. Following a re-call of the 5' RACE reads, TCRdb has one entry per CDR3 protein and lacks DNA. The listing records 350,000 to 550,000 distinct CDR3 sequences. These data are taken from a study of monozygotic twins with inflammatory bowel disease. General study findings and limits: Inverse Simpson values showed less TCRbeta diversity in IBD patients than in their healthy co-twins. Concordance status among twins (concordant versus discordant) showed no link to repertoire similarity, possibly from limited power.

This CDR3 spans 15 amino acids. The germline V gene encodes CDR1 KGHSH and CDR2 LQKENI. The sequenced sample consisted of blood. The rearrangement links TRBV18 to TRBJ1-1. The sequence was obtained from a human donor with ulcerative colitis or Crohn's disease, or a healthy co-twin of an affected twin (not recorded which). This CDR3 is CASSPEQGSNTEAFF.